This T cell receptor (beta chain) was found in a study of preoperative IRX-2 immunotherapy in early breast cancer. V lost 11 bases, J lost 2 bases, and 16 bases lay in between. This CDR3 is built from 14 residues. Germline V gene lookup returns CDR1 MNHNS and CDR2 SASEGT. Indicated treatment: preoperative locoregional IRX-2 cytokine immunotherapy. Samples came from a phase Ib trial of preoperative locoregional IRX-2 cytokine immunotherapy. Sequenced by immunoSEQ multiplex PCR; TCRdb stores in-frame clones only, minus some. The table lists approximately 15,000 clones, roughly 90% of them singletons. This clone was detected once.

The chain is built from TRBV6-1 and TRBJ1-3; D is perhaps TRBD1 (5 bases). This specimen was collected from a patient treated with IRX-2 immunotherapy. This sequence was found in a human donor with breast cancer. CDR3 sequence (DNA): TGTGCCCGGGGCAGGTCCACGGCTGGAAACACCATATATTTT. This translates into CARGRSTAGNTIYF.